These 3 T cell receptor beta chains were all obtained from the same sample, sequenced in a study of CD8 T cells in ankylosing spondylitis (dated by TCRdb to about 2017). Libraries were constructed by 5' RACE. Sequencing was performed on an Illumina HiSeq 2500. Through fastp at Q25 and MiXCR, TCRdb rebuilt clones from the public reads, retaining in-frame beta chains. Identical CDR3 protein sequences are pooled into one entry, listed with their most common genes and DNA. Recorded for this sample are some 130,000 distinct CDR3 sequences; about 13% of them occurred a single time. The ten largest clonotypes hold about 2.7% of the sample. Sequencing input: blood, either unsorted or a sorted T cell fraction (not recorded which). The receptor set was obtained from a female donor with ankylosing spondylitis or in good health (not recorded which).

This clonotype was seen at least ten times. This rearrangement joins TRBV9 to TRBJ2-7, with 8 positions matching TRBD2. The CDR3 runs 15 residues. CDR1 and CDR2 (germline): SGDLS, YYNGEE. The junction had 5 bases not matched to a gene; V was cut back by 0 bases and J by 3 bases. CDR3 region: CASSVAVTSVYEQYF. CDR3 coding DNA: TGTGCCAGCAGCGTAGCTGTGACTAGCGTCTACGAGCAGTACTTC.

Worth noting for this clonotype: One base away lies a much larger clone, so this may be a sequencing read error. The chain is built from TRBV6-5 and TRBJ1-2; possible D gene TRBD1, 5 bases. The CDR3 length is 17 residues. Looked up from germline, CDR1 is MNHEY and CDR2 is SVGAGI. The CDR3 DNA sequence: TGTGCCAGCAGTTACTCTCCCTCAGGGTCAGCTAACTCTGGCTACACCTTC. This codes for CASSYSPSGSANSGYTF.

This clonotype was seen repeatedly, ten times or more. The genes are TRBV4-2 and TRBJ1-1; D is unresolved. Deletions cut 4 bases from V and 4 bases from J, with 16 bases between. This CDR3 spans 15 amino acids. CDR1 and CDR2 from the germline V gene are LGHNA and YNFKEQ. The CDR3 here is CASSPERRLGTEAFF. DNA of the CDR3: TGTGCCAGCAGCCCTGAACGTCGGCTTGGCACTGAAGCTTTCTTT.